This T cell receptor beta chain was observed in a study of CD8 T cells in Susac syndrome. Reverse transcription of roughly 0.5 to 1 ug RNA was performed with random hexamers. TCRdb itself ran the immunoSEQ multiplex PCR reads through MiXCR, one entry per CDR3 protein. The sample records 150,000 to 200,000 distinct CDR3 sequences, about 93% being singletons. This receptor was taken from a human donor in good health. Sequencing was done on a sample of CD4+ T cells from PBMCs.

The CDR3, as DNA: TGTGCCAGCAGTTCCCCCAGGACCCAGTACTTC. Its translation is CASSSPRTQYF. The chain has TRBV6-5 and TRBJ2-5, with no clear D. This CDR3 region has 11 residues. CDR1 and CDR2 from the germline V gene are MNHEY and SVGAGI. V was clipped by 4 bases and J by 7 bases, with 7 bases between them.